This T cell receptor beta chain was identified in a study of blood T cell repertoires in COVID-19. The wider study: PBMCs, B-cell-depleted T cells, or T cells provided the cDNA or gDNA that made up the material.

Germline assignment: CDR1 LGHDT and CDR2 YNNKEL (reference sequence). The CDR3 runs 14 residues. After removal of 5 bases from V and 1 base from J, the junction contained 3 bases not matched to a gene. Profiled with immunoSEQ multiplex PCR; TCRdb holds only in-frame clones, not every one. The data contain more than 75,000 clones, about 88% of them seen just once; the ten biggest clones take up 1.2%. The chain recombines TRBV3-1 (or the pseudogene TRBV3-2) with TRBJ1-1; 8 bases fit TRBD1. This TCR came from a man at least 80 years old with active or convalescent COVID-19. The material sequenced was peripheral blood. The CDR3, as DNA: TGTGCCAGCAGCACAGGGGGAGGGAACACTGAAGCTTTCTTT. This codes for CASSTGGGNTEAFF.